The clone carrying this T cell receptor (beta chain) occurred a few times. The treatment here: oral pan-JAK inhibitor, 5-10 mg twice daily. It was cDNA, reverse transcribed from extracted RNA, that served as the sequencing template. Profiled with immunoSEQ multiplex PCR; TCRdb holds only in-frame clones, not every one. The sample lists hundreds of thousands of clones; roughly 64% were seen once. This sample is drawn from a study of CD8+ T cells in alopecia areata. CDR1 and CDR2 from the germline V gene are MNHEY and SVGAGI. The CDR3 consists of 12 residues. Deletions cut 0 bases from V and 7 bases from J, with 6 bases between.

This material consisted of CD4+ T cells sorted from blood, taken at week 24, from a patient treated with tofacitinib. The sequence came from a human donor with alopecia areata. The chain recombines TRBV6-5 with TRBJ1-1, with D possibly being TRBD1 (6 bases). The CDR3 loop reads CASSYSDSEAFF. The CDR3, as DNA: TGTGCCAGCAGTTACTCGGACAGTGAAGCTTTCTTT.